This passage covers 23 T cell receptor beta chains from one sample sequenced in a study of blood T cell repertoires in COVID-19 (dated by TCRdb to 2018 to 2020). The receptor library was made with the immunoSEQ multiplex PCR assay. The source is immuneACCESS, and TCRdb retained only in-frame sequences with V and J called. Part of the clones is not carried over; for the studies checked, unresolved V genes explain less than half of this, and the remainder is unexplained. In all, the sample holds about 140,000 clones, and about 91% of those were seen once. The ten most abundant clones make up more than 0.8% of the sample. Sample: peripheral blood. Receptor source: a woman in her fifties or sixties with acute or convalescent COVID-19.

The chain joins TRBV3-1 (or the pseudogene TRBV3-2) to TRBJ1-1; D gene ambiguous. Germline values: CDR1 LGHDT, CDR2 YNNKEL (reference sequence). Trimming stripped 3 bases from V and 5 bases from J, with 13 bases between. The CDR3 is made up of 14 amino acids. CDR3 coding DNA: TGTGCCAGCAGCCAGAGCTTCAAGTGGACTGAAGCTTTCTTT. Protein sequence: CASSQSFKWTEAFF.

This sequence joins TRBV4-2 and TRBJ2-5; 11 nucleotides match TRBD2. This CDR3 has 16 residues. V dropped 2 bases and J dropped 1; count of bases not matched to a gene: 3. CDR1 is LGHNA and CDR2 is YNFKEQ in the germline V gene. CDR3 DNA: TGTGCCAGCAGCCAAACCGGGACTAGCGGCCAAGAGACCCAGTACTTC. Its translation: CASSQTGTSGQETQYF.

V gene TRBV19 combines with J gene TRBJ1-2; 9 bases align to TRBD1. The germline CDR1 and CDR2 sequences are LNHDA and SQIVND (reference sequence). This CDR3 contains 14 residues. Trimming removed 5 bases from V and 8 bases from J; junction bases left unmatched: 9. The CDR3 DNA follows: TGTGCCAGTAGTTCCGGGACAGGGAAGAGGGGCTACACCTTC. This encodes CASSSGTGKRGYTF.

The V and J genes are TRBV10-3 and TRBJ2-1, with D possibly TRBD2 on 5 matching bases. With 3 bases removed from V and 9 bases from J, the gap between germline ends came to 9 bases. This CDR3 spans 12 amino acids. Per germline, CDR1 ENHRY and CDR2 SYGVKD. The CDR3 protein is CAISDLATEQFF. DNA for the CDR3: TGTGCCATCAGTGATCTAGCTACTGAGCAGTTCTTC.

V usage is TRBV3-1 (or the pseudogene TRBV3-2) and J usage is TRBJ2-3; maybe TRBD1 (6 bases). V was trimmed by 7 bases and J by 7 bases, leaving 15 bases between them. This CDR3 has 13 amino acids. Germline CDR1 is LGHDT and CDR2 is YNNKEL (reference sequence). The CDR3 loop reads CASTRGKGNTQYF. CDR3 in DNA: TGTGCCAGCACCAGGGGAAAAGGGAATACGCAGTATTTT.

The rearrangement links TRBV6-6 to TRBJ1-1, with D possibly being TRBD1 (6 bases). With 0 bases removed from V and 7 bases from J, the gap between germline ends came to 12 bases. The germline V gene has CDR1 MNHNY and CDR2 SVGAGI (reference sequence). There are 14 residues in the CDR3. This CDR3 reads CASSYSGTQDEAFF. Written as DNA, the CDR3 is TGTGCCAGCAGTTACTCCGGGACACAAGATGAAGCTTTCTTT.

The chain joins TRBV6-5 to TRBJ1-4, with 9 bases matching TRBD1. Germline CDR1 MNHEY, CDR2 SVGAGI. CDR3 length: 13 residues. The ends lost 6 bases at V and 8 bases at J; junction bases unmatched: 4. In DNA form, the CDR3 reads TGTGCCAGCAGGGGACAGGGCAGCGAAAAACTGTTTTTT. This encodes CASRGQGSEKLFF.

This clone appeared once. The rearrangement joins TRBV19 to TRBJ2-1; D gene uncertain. The CDR3 runs 13 residues. V was trimmed by 5 bases and J by 4 bases, leaving 9 bases between them. Germline CDR1 LNHDA, CDR2 SQIVND (reference sequence). The CDR3 loop is CASSSWPYNEQFF. DNA of the CDR3: TGTGCCAGTAGTTCCTGGCCTTACAATGAGCAGTTCTTC.

This chain connects TRBV4-1 to TRBJ1-2; TRBD1 matches at 7 bases. V lost 4 bases, J lost 1 base, and 6 bases stayed unmatched. Germline values: CDR1 MGHRA, CDR2 YSYEKL. The CDR3 spans 15 residues. The DNA of the CDR3 is TGCGCCAGCAGCCTAACAGGGGAGGATAACTATGGCTACACCTTC. It codes for CASSLTGEDNYGYTF.

The chain uses TRBV5-6 and TRBJ2-5; 11 bases agree with TRBD2. With 4 bases clipped from V and 5 bases from J, the junction kept 10 bases outside the gene matches. The CDR3 runs 16 residues. The V gene's germline CDR1 is SGHDT and CDR2 YYEEEE. CDR3 sequence: CASSVETSGIGETQYF. DNA of the CDR3: TGTGCCAGCAGCGTGGAGACTAGCGGGATCGGTGAGACCCAGTACTTC.

This clone was counted between two and nine times. The chain carries TRBV27 and TRBJ1-5, with D maybe TRBD1 (5 bases). V was pared by 10 bases and J by 5 bases, with 18 bases between. The germline CDR1 and CDR2 sequences are MNHEY and SMNVEV (reference sequence). This CDR3 is 14 amino acids long. Here the CDR3 DNA reads TGTGCCACCGCAGCCGTCAGGGCGGATCAGCCCCAGCATTTT. Its protein is CATAAVRADQPQHF.

This rearrangement joins TRBV5-1 to TRBJ1-3; TRBD1 matches 8 bases. The germline V gene encodes CDR1 SGHRS and CDR2 YFSETQ. The CDR3 sequence is 15 residues long. V lost 1 base, J lost 3 bases, and 3 bases stayed unmatched. The CDR3 loop reads CASSLLTGGGNTIYF. The CDR3 coding sequence is TGCGCCAGCAGCTTGCTTACAGGGGGTGGAAACACCATATATTTT.

This clone has a single count. V and J are TRBV25-1 and TRBJ1-2; possibly TRBD1 for D (5 bases). Between the trimmed V and J ends, which lost 1 base and 5 bases, there was a span of 11 bases. Per the germline V gene, CDR1 is MGHDK and CDR2 is SYGVNS. This CDR3 is built from 14 residues. The CDR3 sequence is CASSEWGRPYGYTF. For the CDR3, the DNA is TGTGCCAGCAGTGAATGGGGCAGGCCTTATGGCTACACCTTC.

The rearrangement links TRBV3-1 (or the pseudogene TRBV3-2) to TRBJ1-5, with D possibly being TRBD1 (5 bases). This CDR3 comprises 14 residues. The V end was cut by 5 bases, the J end by 0 bases, with 8 bases between. The germline V gene encodes CDR1 LGHDT and CDR2 YNNKEL (reference sequence). CDR3 sequence (DNA): TGTGCCAGCAGCGGACACAGTAGCAATCAGCCCCAGCATTTT. Its protein is CASSGHSSNQPQHF.

The chain joins TRBV18 to TRBJ1-5; TRBD1 is a possible D gene (5 bases). CDR3 length: 13 residues. Between the trimmed V and J ends, which lost 4 bases and 5 bases, there was a span of 9 bases. Germline CDR1 and CDR2: KGHSH and LQKENI. The CDR3 is CASSRGGDQPQHF. The CDR3 nucleotides are TGTGCCAGCTCACGGGGAGGGGATCAGCCCCAGCATTTT.

The chain carries TRBV27 and TRBJ2-3, with TRBD2 identical over 12 bases. The junction had 3 bases not matched to a gene; V was cut back by 6 bases and J by 2 bases. The germline gives CDR1 MNHEY, CDR2 SMNVEV (reference sequence). This CDR3 region has 15 residues. This CDR3 reads CASRTSGGYTDTQYF. The CDR3 region has the DNA TGTGCCAGCAGGACTAGCGGGGGTTACACAGATACGCAGTATTTT.

The rearrangement joins TRBV6-1 to TRBJ2-7; no definite D call. Per the germline V gene, CDR1 is MNHNS and CDR2 is SASEGT. This CDR3 is built from 14 residues. The V and J ends lost 1 base and 2 bases respectively, with 9 bases between them. The CDR3 is CASSEVGQAYEQYF. CDR3 bases: TGTGCCAGCAGTGAAGTCGGTCAGGCCTACGAGCAGTACTTC.

J is TRBJ2-1 and V is TRBV7-3, with D perhaps matching TRBD1 (6 bases). Trimming cost V 5 bases and J 10 bases, with 15 bases left between them. The CDR3 is made up of 13 amino acids. The germline gives CDR1 SGHTA, CDR2 FQGTGA. The CDR3 region has the DNA TGTGCCAGCAGCATAAACAGGGTAGGGGAGCAGTTCTTC. As protein: CASSINRVGEQFF.

The chain is built from TRBV3-1 (or the pseudogene TRBV3-2) and TRBJ1-1, with 8 bases identical to TRBD1. V lost 1 base to trimming and J lost 3 bases; unmatched junction nucleotides: 7. This CDR3 comprises 16 residues. From germline, CDR1 is LGHDT and CDR2 YNNKEL (reference sequence). CDR3 nucleotide sequence: TGTGCCAGCAGCCAAGTCGGACAGGGATTGGACACTGAAGCTTTCTTT. It encodes CASSQVGQGLDTEAFF.

The chain joins TRBV19 to TRBJ1-5, with 10 bases aligning to TRBD1. This CDR3 spans 14 amino acids. V lost 5 bases and J lost 6; bases outside the gene matches: 4. Germline V gives CDR1 LNHDA, CDR2 SQIVND (reference sequence). This chain's CDR3 is CASSQTGGSQPQHF. CDR3 DNA sequence: TGTGCCAGTAGTCAGACAGGGGGCTCTCAGCCCCAGCATTTT.

In its sample, this clone was seen a few times. CDR3 in DNA: TGCGCCAGCAGCCGGGGCAATAATGAAAAACTGTTTTTT. Translation: CASSRGNNEKLFF. This sequence joins TRBV4-1 and TRBJ1-4; possible D gene TRBD1, 5 bases. CDR3 length equals 13 residues. V was shortened by 4 bases and J by 4 bases, with 7 bases between the two germline ends. Germline CDR1 and CDR2: MGHRA and YSYEKL.

This clone was seen more than once but under ten times. This chain's CDR3 is CASSQGDRAIYGYTF. DNA for the CDR3: TGTGCCAGCAGTCAGGGGGACAGGGCCATCTATGGCTACACCTTC. The chain couples TRBV6-5 to TRBJ1-2, with 9 nucleotides matching TRBD1. Trimming cost V 5 bases and J 4 bases; bases outside gene matches: 8. The germline gives CDR1 MNHEY, CDR2 SVGAGI. The CDR3 covers 15 residues.

The V call is TRBV15, the J call TRBJ2-3, with a weak D call TRBD1 (6 bases). The V gene lost 2 bases and the J gene lost 2 bases, with 14 bases spanning the gap. Germline V gene lookup returns CDR1 LNHNV and CDR2 YYDKDF (reference sequence). This CDR3 is 16 amino acids long. CDR3 amino acids: CATSRPRQGLTDTQYF. Here the CDR3 DNA reads TGTGCCACCAGCAGACCTCGCCAGGGGCTCACAGATACGCAGTATTTT.